This entry lists 21 T cell receptor beta chains sequenced from one sample in a study of shared clonotypes between healthy human individuals (dated by TCRdb to 2018 to 2020). Libraries were built with the immunoSEQ multiplex PCR assay. The source is immuneACCESS, and TCRdb retained only in-frame sequences with V and J called. Part of the clones is not carried over; for the studies checked, unresolved V genes explain less than half of this, and the remainder is unexplained. The sample table contains roughly 500,000 clones; only one count was recorded for about 96% of them. The ten largest clones represent about 0.067% of the sample. Sequencing used naive CD4+ T cells sorted from blood. This specimen's cell subset or site label, interpreted: CD45RA+ positively selected. These receptors were obtained from a woman in her 30s in good health.

The rearrangement links TRBV30 to TRBJ1-5, with 10 bases matching TRBD1. The V gene end was trimmed by 0 bases and the J gene end by 5 bases; junction bases not matched to a gene: 10. This CDR3 comprises 17 residues. The germline CDR1 and CDR2 sequences are GTSNPN and SVGIG (reference sequence). CDR3 bases: TGTGCCTGGAGTGTCGATATTACCGGGACAGGGGATCAGCCCCAGCATTTT. Its translation is CAWSVDITGTGDQPQHF. The whole variable domain, remainder taken from reference TRBV30 and TRBJ1-5, is SQTIHQWPATLVQPVGSPLSLECTVEGTSNPNLYWYRQAAGRGLQLLFYSVGIGQISSEVPQNLSASRPQDRQFILSSKKLLLSDSGFYLCAWSVDITGTGDQPQHFGDGTRLSIL.

The chain is built from TRBV5-5 and TRBJ2-7; 7 bases fit TRBD1. Per the germline V gene, CDR1 is SGHKS and CDR2 is YYEKEE (reference sequence). This CDR3 is 15 amino acids long. The V gene end was trimmed by 6 bases and the J gene end by 4 bases; junction bases not matched to a gene: 13. The DNA for the CDR3 is TGTGCCAGCAACCTAAATGACAGGGTGTATTACGAGCAGTACTTC. This sequence encodes CASNLNDRVYYEQYF.

V is TRBV9 and J is TRBJ2-1; 10 nucleotides align to TRBD2. Unmatched junction bases numbered 13, after V lost 4 bases and J lost 0 bases. The CDR3 covers 19 residues. CDR1 SGDLS and CDR2 YYNGEE come from the germline V gene. The DNA of the CDR3 is TGTGCCAGCAGCTTGAGGAGCGGGAGGGCCGGGAACTCCTACAATGAGCAGTTCTTC. It encodes CASSLRSGRAGNSYNEQFF.

About this clone itself: Distinct nucleotide sequences in the sample also encode this CDR3. CDR3 loop: CASSSGTEGAYEQYF. The CDR3 nucleotides are TGTGCCAGCAGCTCCGGGACAGAGGGAGCCTACGAGCAGTACTTC. The J gene is TRBJ2-7, the V gene TRBV28; 7 bases are a match to TRBD1. Germline trimming cut 6 bases from V and 2 bases from J; bases unmatched to any gene: 10. The germline V gene has CDR1 MDHEN and CDR2 SYDVKM. This CDR3 has 15 amino acids.

For the CDR3, the DNA is TGTGCCAGCAGCTTAACGGGCAAGGAGCAGTTCTTC. This gives the protein CASSLTGKEQFF. This rearrangement joins TRBV7-2 to TRBJ2-1; D unclear. CDR3 length: 12 amino acids. The V gene's germline CDR1 is SGHTA and CDR2 FQGNSA. V lost 2 bases to trimming and J lost 10 bases, with 9 bases between them.

The chain uses TRBV5-5 and TRBJ2-7; a weak D match, TRBD1 (5 bases). Trimming removed 5 bases from V and 1 base from J, with 16 bases in between. Germline V gives CDR1 SGHKS, CDR2 YYEKEE (reference sequence). This CDR3 has 15 amino acids. The CDR3 sequence is CASRLHQGFSYEQYF. CDR3 DNA sequence: TGTGCCAGCAGGCTGCATCAGGGTTTTTCCTACGAGCAGTACTTC.

This sequence joins TRBV19 and TRBJ2-7; 9 bases map to TRBD1. The CDR3 has 14 amino acids. Germline V gene sequence: CDR1 LNHDA, CDR2 SQIVND (reference sequence). J was trimmed by 5 bases and V by 3 bases; bases with no gene match: 5. The CDR3, as DNA: TGTGCCAGTAGTATGGGGGACAGGGCGGACGAGCAGTACTTC. Its translation is CASSMGDRADEQYF.

The sample holds one count of this clone. This chain links TRBV5-1 with TRBJ1-2; no clear D gene. V lost 0 bases and J lost 8, with 17 bases in between. CDR3 length: 15 amino acids. Germline V lookup: CDR1 SGHRS, CDR2 YFSETQ. The CDR3 nucleotides are TGCGCCAGCAGCTTGGCCGCGGCGCCGAGGAAAGGCTACACCTTC. It yields the protein CASSLAAAPRKGYTF.

The rearrangement joins TRBV4-2 to TRBJ2-2; D perhaps matches TRBD1 (6 bases). The CDR3 consists of 15 residues. Trimming took off 2 bases at V and 7 bases at J, with 14 bases between the two ends. The germline gives CDR1 LGHNA, CDR2 YNFKEQ. The CDR3 region is CASSQQQGTNGELFF. The CDR3 bases are TGTGCCAGCAGCCAACAACAGGGTACTAACGGGGAGCTGTTTTTT.

The chain has TRBV18 and TRBJ2-3, with D perhaps matching TRBD1 (6 bases). CDR1 KGHSH and CDR2 LQKENI come from the germline V gene. The CDR3 is 15 amino acids. Trimming stripped 6 bases from V and 5 bases from J, with 18 bases between. In DNA form, the CDR3 reads TGTGCCAGCTCGCAAACCAGTAACAGGGTAGATACGCAGTATTTT. Its translation is CASSQTSNRVDTQYF.

The table lists this clone with a count of one. The chain employs TRBV6-1 and TRBJ1-5; unclear D gene. The V gene's germline CDR1 is MNHNS and CDR2 SASEGT. The CDR3 is 13 amino acids. V shed 8 bases and J shed 0 bases, with 8 bases lying between them. CDR3 sequence (DNA): TGTGCCAGCTCATCCTATAGCAATCAGCCCCAGCATTTT. This gives the protein CASSSYSNQPQHF.

The chain is built from TRBV5-1 and TRBJ1-2; no reliable D call. Deletions cut 2 bases from V and 6 bases from J, with 14 bases between. The CDR3 covers 14 residues. Germline assignment: CDR1 SGHRS and CDR2 YFSETQ. In nucleotides, the CDR3 is TGCGCCAGCAGCTTAGGCGGGCAGGCGAATGGCTACACCTTC. This translates into CASSLGGQANGYTF.

The J gene is TRBJ2-4, the V gene TRBV7-2; D might be TRBD1 (5 bases). Between the trimmed V and J ends, which lost 5 bases and 1 base, there was a span of 21 bases. CDR3 size: 18 residues. Germline V lookup: CDR1 SGHTA, CDR2 FQGNSA. CDR3 DNA: TGTGCCAGCAGCCCGAATCTATTTCAGGGAACCGCCAAAAACATTCAGTACTTC. It encodes CASSPNLFQGTAKNIQYF.

A single count supports this clone. The chain has TRBV18 and TRBJ2-3, with 15 bases matching TRBD2. The CDR3 covers 15 residues. The germline V gene has CDR1 KGHSH and CDR2 LQKENI. Trimming at V came to 0 bases and at J to 11 bases, leaving 3 bases not matched to a gene. CDR3 sequence: CASSPPGTSGRMQYF. The CDR3 coding sequence is TGTGCCAGCTCACCACCAGGGACTAGCGGGAGGATGCAGTATTTT.

The rearrangement uses TRBV14 and TRBJ2-5; 7 positions match TRBD2. J was trimmed by 4 bases and V by 6 bases; bases with no gene match: 5. The germline V gene encodes CDR1 SGHDN and CDR2 FVKESK. CDR3 length: 13 residues. The CDR3 spells CASRAGLRETQYF. DNA of the CDR3: TGTGCCAGCAGGGCGGGACTACGAGAGACCCAGTACTTC.

This clone was picked up a small number of times. The chain has TRBV6-4 and TRBJ1-2, with TRBD1 matching over 7 bases. J was trimmed by 7 bases and V by 5 bases; bases with no gene match: 7. Germline lookup yields CDR1 MRHNA and CDR2 SNTAGT. The CDR3 sequence is 13 residues long. The CDR3 DNA reads as TGTGCCAGCAGTCCACAGGGGTCAGGTGGCTACACCTTC. Its translation: CASSPQGSGGYTF.

The table lists this clone with a count of one. The chain is built from TRBV19 and TRBJ1-2; a weak D match, TRBD1 (5 bases). The CDR3 runs 14 residues. CDR1 is LNHDA and CDR2 is SQIVND in the germline V gene (reference sequence). Trimming removed 3 bases from V and 8 bases from J, with 16 bases in between. CDR3 bases: TGTGCCAGTAGTATGGACCGGGGGGACCGGGGCTACACCTTC. Its translation: CASSMDRGDRGYTF.

The sample holds one count of this clone. J is TRBJ2-7 and V is TRBV7-9, with 13 bases matching TRBD2. Germline V CDR1 and CDR2: SEHNR, FQNEAQ (reference sequence). Trimming removed 1 base from V and 8 bases from J; junction bases left unmatched: 8. This CDR3 has 16 amino acids. The CDR3 loop reads CASSLGEGLAGYKQYF. As DNA, the CDR3 is TGTGCCAGCAGCTTAGGGGAGGGACTAGCGGGATACAAGCAGTACTTC.

J is TRBJ1-1 and V is TRBV11-2; maybe TRBD1 (5 bases). Germline CDR1 reads SGHAT; CDR2 reads FQNNGV. V was pared by 4 bases and J by 0 bases, with 12 bases between. The CDR3 runs to 15 residues. The CDR3 coding sequence is TGTGCCAGCAGCTCCCTCGACAGCCTGAACACTGAAGCTTTCTTT. Translating it yields CASSSLDSLNTEAFF. Drawing the rest from reference TRBV11-2 and TRBJ1-1, the complete variable domain is EAGVAQSPRYKIIEKRQSVAFWCNPISGHATLYWYQQILGQGPKLLIQFQNNGVVDDSQLPKDRFSAERLKGVDSTLKIQPAKLEDSAVYLCASSSLDSLNTEAFFGQGTRLTVV.

The chain couples TRBV2 to TRBJ2-5, with D possibly TRBD2 on 5 matching bases. The germline V gene encodes CDR1 SNHLY and CDR2 FYNNEI. V dropped 6 bases and J dropped 3 bases, with 5 bases sitting between them. This CDR3 contains 11 residues. CDR3 bases: TGTGCCAGCAGGGAGGAAGAGACCCAGTACTTC. It codes for CASREEETQYF.

As for this clone: The identical CDR3 is also encoded by other nucleotide sequences in the sample. The V and J genes are TRBV5-1 and TRBJ2-5; D unresolved. V was clipped by 4 bases and J by 1 base, with 2 bases between them. Germline loops: CDR1 SGHRS, CDR2 YFSETQ. CDR3 size: 11 residues. CDR3 amino acids: CASSLQETQYF. The CDR3 DNA follows: TGCGCCAGCAGCCTCCAAGAGACCCAGTACTTC.